These 9 T cell receptor beta chains were all obtained from the same sample, sequenced in a study of blood T cell repertoires in COVID-19. The table came from immunoSEQ multiplex PCR; TCRdb's copy has only in-frame clones and leaves some out. The sample contains 150,000 to 200,000 clones, approximately 86% of which appear only once. The sequenced sample consisted of peripheral blood. All receptors come from a man in his sixties with acute or convalescent COVID-19.

This clone appeared a few times. Different DNA sequences within this sample yield the same CDR3. The gene calls are TRBV24-1 and TRBJ2-3; 7 nucleotides match TRBD2. CDR1 KGHDR and CDR2 SFDVKD come from the germline V gene. This CDR3 comprises 17 residues. After removal of 1 base from V and 1 base from J, the junction contained 7 bases not matched to a gene. The CDR3 is CATSDFWREGGTDTQYF. CDR3 DNA: TGTGCCACCAGTGATTTTTGGAGGGAGGGAGGCACAGATACGCAGTATTTT.

V usage is TRBV28 and J usage is TRBJ2-7; 7 bases align to TRBD1. The CDR3 runs 14 residues. V dropped 5 bases and J dropped 6; count of bases not matched to a gene: 10. Germline-derived CDR1 and CDR2 are MDHEN and SYDVKM. CDR3 loop: CASSPRDSLREQYF. Written as DNA, the CDR3 is TGTGCCAGCAGTCCCCGGGACAGTCTGCGCGAGCAGTACTTC. The full variable domain, in which reference TRBV28 and TRBJ2-7 provide the parts outside the CDR3, is DVKVTQSSRYLVKRTGEKVFLECVQDMDHENMFWYRQDPGLGLRLIYFSYDVKMKEKGDIPEGYSVSREKKERFSLILESASTNQTSMYLCASSPRDSLREQYFGPGTRLTVT.

This chain joins TRBV24-1 and TRBJ2-7; 8 bases are shared with TRBD1. Germline V CDR1 and CDR2: KGHDR, SFDVKD. Trimming took 1 base from V and 5 from J; bases not matched to a gene: 3. The CDR3 runs to 14 residues. Written as DNA, the CDR3 is TGTGCCACCAGTGATTTCAGGGGGCGGAACGAGCAGTACTTC. Residues: CATSDFRGRNEQYF.

This chain uses TRBV2 with TRBJ2-1, with TRBD2 matching 11 bases. The germline gives CDR1 SNHLY, CDR2 FYNNEI. The V and J ends lost 5 bases and 9 bases, in that order; junction bases with no gene match: 3. The CDR3 has 13 residues. CDR3 sequence reads: CASSITSGSEQFF. The CDR3 DNA reads as TGTGCCAGCAGTATTACTAGCGGGAGTGAGCAGTTCTTC.

The V call is TRBV28, the J call TRBJ1-1; 10 bases line up with TRBD1. From germline, CDR1 is MDHEN and CDR2 SYDVKM. The CDR3 length is 16 residues. With V trimmed by 4 bases and J by 4 bases, 9 bases remained unmatched. The chain's CDR3 is CASSSTLRTGGTEAFF. The CDR3 DNA reads as TGTGCCAGCAGTTCCACCTTAAGGACAGGGGGCACTGAAGCTTTCTTT. Variable domain in full (rest from reference TRBV28 and TRBJ1-1): DVKVTQSSRYLVKRTGEKVFLECVQDMDHENMFWYRQDPGLGLRLIYFSYDVKMKEKGDIPEGYSVSREKKERFSLILESASTNQTSMYLCASSSTLRTGGTEAFFGQGTRLTVV.

This chain connects TRBV5-8 to TRBJ2-5, with 7 bases matching TRBD1. Germline V gene data show CDR1 as SGHTS and CDR2 as YDEGEE. The CDR3 spans 16 residues. After removal of 4 bases from V and 7 bases from J, the junction contained 16 bases not matched to a gene. CDR3 residues: CASSPRQGIVLGTQYF. The DNA of the CDR3 is TGTGCCAGCAGCCCCCGACAGGGAATTGTCTTAGGGACCCAGTACTTC. Using reference TRBV5-8 and TRBJ2-5 for the parts outside the CDR3, the full variable domain is EAGVTQSPTHLIKTRGQQATLRCSPISGHTSVYWYQQALGLGLQFLLWYDEGEERNRGNFPPRFSGRQFPNYSSELNVNALELEDSALYLCASSPRQGIVLGTQYFGPGTRLLVL.

The chain combines TRBV19 with TRBJ2-1; TRBD2 agrees at 13 bases. Trimming removed 5 bases from V and 3 bases from J; junction bases left unmatched: 7. This CDR3 is 17 amino acids long. From germline, CDR1 is LNHDA and CDR2 SQIVND (reference sequence). The CDR3 DNA reads TGTGCCAGTAGTCTACGACTAGCGGGAGGCCTCTACAATGAGCAGTTCTTC. Translated, it gives CASSLRLAGGLYNEQFF.

The count of this clone is one. The V call is TRBV5-1, the J call TRBJ2-3, with 9 positions matching TRBD1. Germline CDR1 reads SGHRS; CDR2 reads YFSETQ. Germline trimming cut 4 bases from V and 1 base from J; bases unmatched to any gene: 16. The CDR3 runs 19 residues. The CDR3 loop reads CASSVGQGGFGYGTDTQYF. Written as DNA, the CDR3 is TGCGCCAGCAGCGTGGGACAGGGCGGTTTCGGTTACGGCACAGATACGCAGTATTTT. Combining the CDR3 with reference TRBV5-1 and TRBJ2-3 gives the whole variable domain KAGVTQTPRYLIKTRGQQVTLSCSPISGHRSVSWYQQTPGQGLQFLFEYFSETQRNKGNFPGRFSGRQFSNSRSEMNVSTLELGDSALYLCASSVGQGGFGYGTDTQYFGPGTRLTVL.

V gene TRBV30 combines with J gene TRBJ2-7; 9 bases agree with TRBD1. The ends lost 3 bases at V and 4 bases at J; junction bases unmatched: 13. The CDR3 has 16 residues. The V gene's germline CDR1 is GTSNPN and CDR2 SVGIG (reference sequence). CDR3 region: CAWRDFIGTGRYEQYF. The CDR3 coding sequence is TGTGCCTGGAGGGACTTTATCGGGACAGGGAGGTACGAGCAGTACTTC.